This T cell receptor beta chain is drawn from a study of beta chain features in type 1 diabetes. Study-wide results and caveats: Highly expressing activated T cells could be over-counted with a cDNA template. Patients' naive, central memory and regulatory TCRB repertoires appeared more alike than those of healthy donors.

Germline CDR1 reads MRHNA; CDR2 reads SNTAGT. The ends were cut back, 3 bases at V and 1 base at J, with 13 bases in the middle. This CDR3 is 16 amino acids long. The whole isolated RNA underwent reverse transcription, so sequencing captured expressed TCRB transcripts. Method: immunoSEQ multiplex PCR; TCRdb's copy keeps in-frame clones and lacks some. The sample includes fewer than 350,000 clones, 15% to 20% of them seen just once. Cells sorted by CD45RO/CCR7/CD25/CD127/CD95/CD27 comprised CD4+ naive, central memory, regulatory and stem cell-like memory cells. In regard to this clone: Its antigen is as yet unknown.

Sample: naive CD4+ T cells from blood. The TCR comes from a woman aged 18-35 years in good health. The chain employs TRBV6-4 and TRBJ2-1; perhaps TRBD1 as D (6 bases). DNA of the CDR3: TGTGCCAGCAGTGAACAGGGACCTCCTTCCTACAATGAGCAGTTCTTC. This sequence encodes CASSEQGPPSYNEQFF.